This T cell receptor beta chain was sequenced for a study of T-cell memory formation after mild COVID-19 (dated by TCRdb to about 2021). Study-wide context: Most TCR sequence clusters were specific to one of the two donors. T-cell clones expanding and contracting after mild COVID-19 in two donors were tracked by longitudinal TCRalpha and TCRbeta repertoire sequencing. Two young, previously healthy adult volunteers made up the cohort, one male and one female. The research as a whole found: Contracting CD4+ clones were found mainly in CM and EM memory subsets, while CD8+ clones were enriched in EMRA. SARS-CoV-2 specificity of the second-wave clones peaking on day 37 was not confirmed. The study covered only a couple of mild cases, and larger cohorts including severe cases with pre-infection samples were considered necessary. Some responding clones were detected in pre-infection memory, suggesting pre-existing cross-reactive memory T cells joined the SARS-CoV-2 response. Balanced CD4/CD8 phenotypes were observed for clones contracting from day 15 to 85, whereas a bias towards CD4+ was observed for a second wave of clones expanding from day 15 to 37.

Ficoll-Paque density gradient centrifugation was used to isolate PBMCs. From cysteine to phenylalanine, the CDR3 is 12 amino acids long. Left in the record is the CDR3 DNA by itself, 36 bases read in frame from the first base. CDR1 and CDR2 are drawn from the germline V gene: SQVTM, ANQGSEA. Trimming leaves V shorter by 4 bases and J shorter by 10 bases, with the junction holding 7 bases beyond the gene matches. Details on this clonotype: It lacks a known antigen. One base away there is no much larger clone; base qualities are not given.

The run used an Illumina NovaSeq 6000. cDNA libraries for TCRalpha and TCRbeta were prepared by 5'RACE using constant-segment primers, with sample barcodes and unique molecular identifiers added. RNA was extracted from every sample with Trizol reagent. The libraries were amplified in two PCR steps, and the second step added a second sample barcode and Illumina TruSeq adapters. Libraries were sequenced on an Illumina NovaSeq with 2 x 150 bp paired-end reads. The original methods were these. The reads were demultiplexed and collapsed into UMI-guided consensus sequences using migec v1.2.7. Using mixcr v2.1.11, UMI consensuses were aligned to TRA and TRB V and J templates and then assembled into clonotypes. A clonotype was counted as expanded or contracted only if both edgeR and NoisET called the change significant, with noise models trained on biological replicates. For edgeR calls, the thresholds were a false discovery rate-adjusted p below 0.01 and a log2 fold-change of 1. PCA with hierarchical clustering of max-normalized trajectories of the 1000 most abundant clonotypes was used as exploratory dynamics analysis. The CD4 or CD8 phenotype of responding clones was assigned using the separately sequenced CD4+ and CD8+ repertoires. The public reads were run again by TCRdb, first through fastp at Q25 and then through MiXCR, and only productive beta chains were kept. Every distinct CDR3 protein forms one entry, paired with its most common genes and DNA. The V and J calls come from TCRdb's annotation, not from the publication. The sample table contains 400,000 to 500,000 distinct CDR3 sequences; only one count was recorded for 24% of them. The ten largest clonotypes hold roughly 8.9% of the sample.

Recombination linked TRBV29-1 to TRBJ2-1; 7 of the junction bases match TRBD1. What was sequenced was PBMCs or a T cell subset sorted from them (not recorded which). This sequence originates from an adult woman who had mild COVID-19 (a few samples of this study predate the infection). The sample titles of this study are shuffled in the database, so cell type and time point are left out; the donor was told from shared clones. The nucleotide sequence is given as TGCAGCGTTGGGGGACAGTTCGGGGAGCAGTTCTTC. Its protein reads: CSVGGQFGEQFF.